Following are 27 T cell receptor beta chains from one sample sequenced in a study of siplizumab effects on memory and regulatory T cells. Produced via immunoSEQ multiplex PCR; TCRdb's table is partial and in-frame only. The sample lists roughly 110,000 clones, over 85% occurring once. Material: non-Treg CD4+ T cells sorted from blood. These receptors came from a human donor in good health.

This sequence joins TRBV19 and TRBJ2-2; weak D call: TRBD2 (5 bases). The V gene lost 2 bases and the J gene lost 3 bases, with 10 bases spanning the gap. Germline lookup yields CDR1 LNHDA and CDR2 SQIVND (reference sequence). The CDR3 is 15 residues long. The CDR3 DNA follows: TGTGCCAGTAGTATACGCGGGTTCGACACCGGGGAGCTGTTTTTT. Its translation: CASSIRGFDTGELFF.

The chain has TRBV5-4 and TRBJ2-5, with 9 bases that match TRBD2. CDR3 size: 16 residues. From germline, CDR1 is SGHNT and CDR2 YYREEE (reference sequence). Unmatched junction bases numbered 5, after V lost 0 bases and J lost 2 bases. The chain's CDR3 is CASSLGLAGFQETQYF. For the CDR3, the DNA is TGTGCCAGCAGCTTGGGGCTAGCGGGGTTTCAAGAGACCCAGTACTTC.

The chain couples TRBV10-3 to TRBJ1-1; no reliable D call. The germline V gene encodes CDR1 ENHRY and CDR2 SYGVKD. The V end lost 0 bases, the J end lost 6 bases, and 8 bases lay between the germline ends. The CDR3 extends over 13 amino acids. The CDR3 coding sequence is TGTGCCATCAGTGAGTCGACGGTAGCTGAAGCTTTCTTT. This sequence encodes CAISESTVAEAFF.

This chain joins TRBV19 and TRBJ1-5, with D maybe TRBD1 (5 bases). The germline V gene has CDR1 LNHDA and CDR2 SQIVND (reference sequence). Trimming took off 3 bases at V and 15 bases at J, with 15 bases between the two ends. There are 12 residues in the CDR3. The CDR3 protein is CASSIEGDGRHF. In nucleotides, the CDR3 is TGTGCCAGTAGTATTGAAGGGGACGGAAGGCATTTT.

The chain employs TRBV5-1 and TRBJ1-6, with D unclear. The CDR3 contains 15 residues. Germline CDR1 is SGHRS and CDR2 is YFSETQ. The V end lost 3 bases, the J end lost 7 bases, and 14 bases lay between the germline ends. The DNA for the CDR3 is TGCGCCAGCAGCTACCTGGCCAGGTCCAATTCACCCCTCCACTTT. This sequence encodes CASSYLARSNSPLHF. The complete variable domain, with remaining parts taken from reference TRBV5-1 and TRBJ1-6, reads KAGVTQTPRYLIKTRGQQVTLSCSPISGHRSVSWYQQTPGQGLQFLFEYFSETQRNKGNFPGRFSGRQFSNSRSEMNVSTLELGDSALYLCASSYLARSNSPLHFGNGTRLTVT.

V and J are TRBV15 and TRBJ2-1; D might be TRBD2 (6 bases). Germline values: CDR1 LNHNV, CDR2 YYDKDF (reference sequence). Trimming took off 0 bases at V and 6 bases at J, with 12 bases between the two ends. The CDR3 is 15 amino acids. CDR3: CATSRESGWTNEQFF. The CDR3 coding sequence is TGTGCCACCAGCAGAGAGAGCGGGTGGACCAATGAGCAGTTCTTC.

CDR3 nucleotide sequence: TGTGCCAGCAGTGAGGGCAGAGCCCCGAACTATGGCTACACCTTC. Translated, it gives CASSEGRAPNYGYTF. The chain is built from TRBV6-1 and TRBJ1-2; no firm D call. V was trimmed by 3 bases and J by 2 bases, leaving 13 bases between them. Germline V gene data show CDR1 as MNHNS and CDR2 as SASEGT. This CDR3 region has 15 residues.

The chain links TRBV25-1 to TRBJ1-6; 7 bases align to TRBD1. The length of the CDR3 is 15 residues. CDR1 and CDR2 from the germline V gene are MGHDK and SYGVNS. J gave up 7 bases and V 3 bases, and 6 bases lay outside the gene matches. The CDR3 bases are TGTGCCAGCAGTGATTCAGGGGGTGGGAATTCACCCCTCCACTTT. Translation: CASSDSGGGNSPLHF.

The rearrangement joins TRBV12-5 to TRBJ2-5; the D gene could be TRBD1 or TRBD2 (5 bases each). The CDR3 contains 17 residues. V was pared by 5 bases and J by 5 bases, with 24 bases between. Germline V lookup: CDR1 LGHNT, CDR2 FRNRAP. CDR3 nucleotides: TGTGCTAGTGGTCCCGGGACCCAAGACCGGAGATGGGAGACCCAGTACTTC. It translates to CASGPGTQDRRWETQYF.

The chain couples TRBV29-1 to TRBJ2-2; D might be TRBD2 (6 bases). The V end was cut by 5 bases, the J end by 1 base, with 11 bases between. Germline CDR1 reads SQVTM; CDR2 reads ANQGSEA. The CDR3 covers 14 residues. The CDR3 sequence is CSVRDSLNTGELFF. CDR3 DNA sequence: TGCAGCGTTCGGGACTCCTTGAACACCGGGGAGCTGTTTTTT.

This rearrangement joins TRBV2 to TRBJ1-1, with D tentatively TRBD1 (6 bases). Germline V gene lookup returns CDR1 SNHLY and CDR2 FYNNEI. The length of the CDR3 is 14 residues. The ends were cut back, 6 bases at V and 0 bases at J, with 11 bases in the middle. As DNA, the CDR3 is TGTGCCAGCAGGGAGACAGGAATGAACACTGAAGCTTTCTTT. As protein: CASRETGMNTEAFF.

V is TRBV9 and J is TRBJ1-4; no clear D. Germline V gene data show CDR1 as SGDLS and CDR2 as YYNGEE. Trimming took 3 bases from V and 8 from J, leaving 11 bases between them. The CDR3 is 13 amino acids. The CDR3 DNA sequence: TGTGCCAGCAGCGAGGGTATCGGAGAAAAACTGTTTTTT. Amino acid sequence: CASSEGIGEKLFF.

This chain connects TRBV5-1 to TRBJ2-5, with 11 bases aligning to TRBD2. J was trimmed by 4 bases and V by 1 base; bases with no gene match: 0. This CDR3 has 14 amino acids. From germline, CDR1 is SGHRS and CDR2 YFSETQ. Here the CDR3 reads CASSLTSGGETQYF. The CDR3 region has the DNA TGCGCCAGCAGCTTGACTAGCGGGGGAGAGACCCAGTACTTC.

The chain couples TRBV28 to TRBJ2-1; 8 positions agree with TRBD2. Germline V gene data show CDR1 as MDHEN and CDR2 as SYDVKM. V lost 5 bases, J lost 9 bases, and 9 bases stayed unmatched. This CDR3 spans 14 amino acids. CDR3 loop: CASSPPGGFGEQFF. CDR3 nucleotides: TGTGCCAGCAGTCCCCCGGGGGGGTTCGGTGAGCAGTTCTTC.

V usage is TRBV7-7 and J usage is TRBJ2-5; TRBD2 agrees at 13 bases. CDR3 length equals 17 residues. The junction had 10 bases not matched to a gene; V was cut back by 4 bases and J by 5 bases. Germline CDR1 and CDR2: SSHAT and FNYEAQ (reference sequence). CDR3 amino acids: CASSSTELAGGPETQYF. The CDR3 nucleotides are TGTGCCAGCAGCTCAACCGAACTAGCGGGGGGGCCTGAGACCCAGTACTTC.

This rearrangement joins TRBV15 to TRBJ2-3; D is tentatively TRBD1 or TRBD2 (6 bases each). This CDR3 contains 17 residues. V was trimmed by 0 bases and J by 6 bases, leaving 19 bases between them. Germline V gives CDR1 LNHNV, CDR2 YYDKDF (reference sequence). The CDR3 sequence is CATSRDLGGRVLDTQYF. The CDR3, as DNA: TGTGCCACCAGCAGAGATTTAGGGGGGCGAGTGCTTGATACGCAGTATTTT.

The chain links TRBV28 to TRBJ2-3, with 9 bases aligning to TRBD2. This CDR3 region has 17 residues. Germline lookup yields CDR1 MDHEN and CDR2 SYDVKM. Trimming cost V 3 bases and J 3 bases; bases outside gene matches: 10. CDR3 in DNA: TGTGCCAGCAGTTTTGGGCGGGGGGGCTTCAGAACAGATACGCAGTATTTT. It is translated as CASSFGRGGFRTDTQYF.

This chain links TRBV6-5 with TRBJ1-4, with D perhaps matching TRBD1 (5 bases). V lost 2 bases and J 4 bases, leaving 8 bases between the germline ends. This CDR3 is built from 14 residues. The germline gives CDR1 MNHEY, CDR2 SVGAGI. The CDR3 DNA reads TGTGCCAGCAGTTACGGACAACATAATGAAAAACTGTTTTTT. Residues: CASSYGQHNEKLFF.

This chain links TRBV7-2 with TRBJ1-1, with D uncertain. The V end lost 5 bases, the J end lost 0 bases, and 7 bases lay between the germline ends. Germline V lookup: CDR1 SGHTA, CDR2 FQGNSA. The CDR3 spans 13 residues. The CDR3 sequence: CASSRQLNTEAFF. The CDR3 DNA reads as TGTGCCAGCAGCCGCCAACTGAACACTGAAGCTTTCTTT.

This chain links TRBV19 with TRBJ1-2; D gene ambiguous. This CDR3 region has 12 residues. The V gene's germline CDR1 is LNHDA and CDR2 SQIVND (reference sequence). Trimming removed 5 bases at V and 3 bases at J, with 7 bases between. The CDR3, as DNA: TGTGCCAGTAGTCCGAGACACTATGGCTACACCTTC. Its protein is CASSPRHYGYTF.

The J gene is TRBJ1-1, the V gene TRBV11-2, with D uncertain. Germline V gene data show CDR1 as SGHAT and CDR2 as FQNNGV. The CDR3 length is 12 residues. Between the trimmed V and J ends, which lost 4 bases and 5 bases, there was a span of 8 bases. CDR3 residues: CASSYMGTEAFF. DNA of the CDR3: TGTGCCAGCAGCTATATGGGTACTGAAGCTTTCTTT.

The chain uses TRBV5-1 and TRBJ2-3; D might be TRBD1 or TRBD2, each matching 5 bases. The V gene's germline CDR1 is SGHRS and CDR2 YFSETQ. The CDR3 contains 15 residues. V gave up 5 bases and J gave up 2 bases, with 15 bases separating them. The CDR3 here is CASRGLRDATDTQYF. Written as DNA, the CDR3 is TGCGCCAGCAGAGGGTTACGGGACGCCACAGATACGCAGTATTTT.

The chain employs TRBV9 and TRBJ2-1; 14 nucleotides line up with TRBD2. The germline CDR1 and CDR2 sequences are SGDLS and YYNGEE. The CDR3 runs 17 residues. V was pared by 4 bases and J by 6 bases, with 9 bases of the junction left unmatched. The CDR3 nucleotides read TGTGCCAGCAGCCCCCGGACTAGCGGGGGGACAAGCAATGAGCAGTTCTTC. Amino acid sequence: CASSPRTSGGTSNEQFF.

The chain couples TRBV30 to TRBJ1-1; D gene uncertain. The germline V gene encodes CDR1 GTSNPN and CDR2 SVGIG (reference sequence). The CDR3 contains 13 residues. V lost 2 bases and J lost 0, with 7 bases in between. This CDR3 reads CAWSPQMNTEAFF. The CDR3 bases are TGTGCCTGGAGTCCTCAGATGAACACTGAAGCTTTCTTT.

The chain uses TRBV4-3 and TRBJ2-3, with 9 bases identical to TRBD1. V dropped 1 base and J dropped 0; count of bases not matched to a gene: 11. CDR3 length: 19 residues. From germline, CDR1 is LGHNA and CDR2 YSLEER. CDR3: CASSQGAMGQGPSTDTQYF. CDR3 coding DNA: TGCGCCAGCAGCCAAGGGGCGATGGGACAGGGTCCTAGCACAGATACGCAGTATTTT.

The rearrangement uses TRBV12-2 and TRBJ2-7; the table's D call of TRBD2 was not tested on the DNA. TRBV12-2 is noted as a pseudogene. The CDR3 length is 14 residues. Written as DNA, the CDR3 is TGTGCAAGTCGCCGAAGGGGAGGTGGCTACGAGCAGTACTTC. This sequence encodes CASRRRGGGYEQYF.

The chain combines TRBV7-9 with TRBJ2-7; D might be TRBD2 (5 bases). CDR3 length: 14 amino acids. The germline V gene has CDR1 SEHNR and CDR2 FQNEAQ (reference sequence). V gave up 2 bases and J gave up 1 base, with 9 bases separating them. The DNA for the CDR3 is TGTGCCAGCAGCTTACTAGCAGCTTCCTACGAGCAGTACTTC. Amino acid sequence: CASSLLAASYEQYF.